This record concerns one TCR beta chain sequence. Here immunoSEQ multiplex PCR was the method, and the copy in TCRdb shows in-frame clones only, minus some. The sample yields some 400,000 clones, about 90% seen once. This sample is drawn from a study of blood T cell repertoires in COVID-19. Participants spanned ages about 18 to 100 years and resided in roughly 22 US areas. Trimming pared 3 bases from V and 3 bases from J, leaving 12 bases between. The V gene's germline CDR1 is SQVTM and CDR2 ANQGSEA. The CDR3 is 15 residues long. This chain joins TRBV29-1 and TRBJ2-6; the D gene is possibly TRBD1 (6 bases). Sequences were obtained from PBMCs or T cells enriched from blood (not recorded which). This TCR was recovered from a woman in her 30s who had recovered from COVID-19. For the CDR3, the DNA is TGCAGCGTTGACGCCCAGGGACATGGGGCCAACGTCCTGACTTTC. Amino acids: CSVDAQGHGANVLTF.